The sequence of this T cell receptor (beta chain) was determined in a study of blood T cell repertoires in COVID-19. Study-wide context: PBMCs, B-cell-depleted T cells, or T cells provided the cDNA or gDNA that made up the material.

Researchers sorted participants into cohorts using their self-reported clinical history. TCRdb keeps only in-frame clones here, not all; method: immunoSEQ multiplex PCR. This sample yields about 340,000 clones, of which 65% to 90% are seen a single time; around 4.2% belongs to the top ten. Germline CDR1 ENHRY, CDR2 SYGVKD. The CDR3 totals 15 residues. With V trimmed by 6 bases and J by 10 bases, 10 bases remained unmatched. The TCR was taken from a woman between 35 and 50 years old with acute COVID-19. The chain is built from TRBV10-3 and TRBJ1-6; 9 bases match TRBD1. Specimen: PBMCs or T cells enriched from blood (not recorded which). DNA for the CDR3: TGTGCCATCAGGGCCTCGGACAGGGGAGAATCACCCCTCCACTTT. It encodes CAIRASDRGESPLHF.